One sample yielded the 32 T cell receptor beta chains listed below, sequenced in a study of blood T cell repertoires in COVID-19. Sequenced by immunoSEQ multiplex PCR; TCRdb stores in-frame clones only, minus some. The sample has roughly 220,000 clones, approximately 83% seen once. The sample was PBMCs or T cells enriched from blood (not recorded which). Every receptor here comes from a woman in her thirties or forties with acute COVID-19.

The sample holds one count of this clone. The V call is TRBV18, the J call TRBJ2-2, with 7 bases matching TRBD2. The CDR3 spans 16 residues. With V trimmed by 3 bases and J by 1 base, 5 bases remained unmatched. CDR1 is KGHSH and CDR2 is LQKENI in the germline V gene. CDR3: CASSPPTSENTGELFF. The CDR3 bases are TGTGCCAGCTCACCGCCTACTAGCGAGAACACCGGGGAGCTGTTTTTT.

V usage is TRBV19 and J usage is TRBJ2-7; 11 bases map to TRBD1. CDR1 is LNHDA, CDR2 SQIVND, per germline (reference sequence). This CDR3 has 14 amino acids. V trimming: 6 bases; J trimming: 6 bases; junction bases outside the gene matches: 7. CDR3 region: CASSRDRGRGEQYF. The CDR3 DNA reads as TGTGCCAGTAGCCGGGACAGGGGGAGAGGCGAGCAGTACTTC.

The rearrangement joins TRBV2 to TRBJ2-1, with TRBD2 matching over 11 bases. The CDR3 loop spans 16 amino acids. Unmatched junction bases numbered 10, after V lost 3 bases and J lost 9 bases. Germline loops: CDR1 SNHLY, CDR2 FYNNEI. CDR3 protein: CASSEGRLAGGIEQFF. CDR3 in DNA: TGTGCCAGCAGTGAGGGTCGGCTAGCGGGGGGTATTGAGCAGTTCTTC.

The chain joins TRBV6-6 to TRBJ1-1; possible D gene TRBD1, 6 bases. The ends were cut back, 6 bases at V and 1 base at J, with 9 bases in the middle. This CDR3 comprises 13 residues. CDR1 and CDR2 from the germline V gene are MNHNY and SVGAGI (reference sequence). The CDR3 sequence is CASRKTGNTEAFF. The DNA of the CDR3 is TGTGCCAGCAGAAAGACAGGGAACACTGAAGCTTTCTTT.

This clone was recorded a few times. The chain has TRBV30 and TRBJ2-7, with D possibly matching TRBD2 (5 bases). Germline-derived CDR1 and CDR2 are GTSNPN and SVGIG (reference sequence). The CDR3 consists of 11 residues. The germline V and J ends were trimmed by 0 bases and 7 bases, with 7 bases remaining between them. The CDR3: CAWSVGVEQYF. The DNA of the CDR3 is TGTGCCTGGAGTGTGGGAGTGGAGCAGTACTTC.

This clone turned up a few times. The same CDR3 can be traced to other DNA sequences in this sample. V gene TRBV5-1 combines with J gene TRBJ1-1; no definite D call. The germline gives CDR1 SGHRS, CDR2 YFSETQ. Trimming left V 0 bases short and J 1 base short, with 4 bases between. This CDR3 spans 13 amino acids. CDR3 in amino acids: CASSLGGNTEAFF. In DNA form, the CDR3 reads TGCGCCAGCAGCTTGGGCGGGAACACTGAAGCTTTCTTT.

The chain links TRBV30 to TRBJ2-7, with 7 bases fitting TRBD1. The germline gives CDR1 GTSNPN, CDR2 SVGIG (reference sequence). V shed 3 bases, J shed 6 bases, and the junction held 2 bases outside the gene matches. The CDR3 extends over 11 amino acids. The CDR3 nucleotides read TGTGCCTGGAGAACAGGGGTCGAGCAGTACTTC. Its protein product is CAWRTGVEQYF.

The sample holds one count of this clone. The V call is TRBV11-1, the J call TRBJ2-7, with 8 bases identical to TRBD1. Germline V gene lookup returns CDR1 SGHAT and CDR2 FQDESV (reference sequence). The CDR3 covers 15 residues. J lost 0 bases, V lost 5 bases, and 6 bases had no gene match. DNA for the CDR3: TGTGCCAGCAGCAACAGCGACAGGGGCTCCTACGAGCAGTACTTC. Its protein is CASSNSDRGSYEQYF.

V is TRBV19 and J is TRBJ2-1; 12 nucleotides agree with TRBD2. Per germline, CDR1 LNHDA and CDR2 SQIVND (reference sequence). This CDR3 is 14 amino acids long. J was trimmed by 9 bases and V by 3 bases; bases with no gene match: 3. Here the CDR3 DNA reads TGTGCCAGTAGTATCCCGGGACTAGCGGGTGAGCAGTTCTTC. This translates into CASSIPGLAGEQFF.

This rearrangement joins TRBV5-8 to TRBJ1-1; the D is unclear. Germline V gene sequence: CDR1 SGHTS, CDR2 YDEGEE. V was clipped by 5 bases and J by 5 bases, with 16 bases between them. This CDR3 spans 14 amino acids. CDR3 sequence: CASRSYRGATEAFF. In DNA form, the CDR3 reads TGTGCCAGCAGATCGTACCGTGGTGCGACTGAAGCTTTCTTT. Full variable domain (missing parts from reference TRBV5-8 and TRBJ1-1): EAGVTQSPTHLIKTRGQQATLRCSPISGHTSVYWYQQALGLGLQFLLWYDEGEERNRGNFPPRFSGRQFPNYSSELNVNALELEDSALYLCASRSYRGATEAFFGQGTRLTVV.

This chain connects TRBV20-1 to TRBJ1-4; D unclear. Deletions cut 7 bases from V and 5 bases from J, with 8 bases between. The CDR3 spans 11 residues. CDR1 and CDR2 (germline): DFQATT, SNEGSKA (reference sequence). Written as DNA, the CDR3 is TGCAGTGGAGAGCACAATGAAAAACTGTTTTTT. It codes for CSGEHNEKLFF.

The chain couples TRBV2 to TRBJ2-1, with TRBD2 as a possible D gene (5 bases). In germline, CDR1 is SNHLY, CDR2 FYNNEI. The CDR3 length is 15 residues. The V end was cut by 1 base, the J end by 9 bases, with 16 bases between. CDR3 DNA sequence: TGTGCCAGCAGTGAAGAAGGAGGACGGATAATTGAGCAGTTCTTC. It codes for CASSEEGGRIIEQFF.

This clone was detected only a few times. The V call is TRBV6-1, the J call TRBJ2-5; 13 bases fit TRBD2. Unmatched junction bases numbered 0, after V lost 0 bases and J lost 5 bases. Germline CDR1 MNHNS, CDR2 SASEGT. The length of the CDR3 is 15 residues. The CDR3 here is CASSEAGLAGETQYF. Here the CDR3 DNA reads TGTGCCAGCAGTGAAGCGGGACTAGCGGGGGAGACCCAGTACTTC.

The V and J genes are TRBV10-3 and TRBJ1-2; perhaps TRBD1 as D (6 bases). Trimming stripped 3 bases from V and 4 bases from J, with 9 bases between. The CDR3 is 13 residues long. Per the germline V gene, CDR1 is ENHRY and CDR2 is SYGVKD. The CDR3 DNA reads as TGTGCCATCAGTGAAACAGGGACCTATGGCTACACCTTC. This encodes CAISETGTYGYTF.

The rearrangement links TRBV7-8 to TRBJ1-2; no definite D call. The CDR3 runs to 12 residues. V gave up 5 bases and J gave up 7 bases, with 11 bases separating them. Germline V lookup: CDR1 SGHVS, CDR2 FQNEAQ. The CDR3 loop is CASSLSAAGYTF. For the CDR3, the DNA is TGTGCCAGCAGCCTGTCGGCGGCTGGCTACACCTTC.

J is TRBJ2-1 and V is TRBV28; 11 nucleotides align to TRBD2. The ends lost 8 bases at V and 7 bases at J; junction bases unmatched: 10. The germline V gene encodes CDR1 MDHEN and CDR2 SYDVKM. The CDR3 contains 15 residues. CDR3 bases: TGTGCCAGCGGAGCCGGGACTAGCGGCCGGAATGAGCAGTTCTTC. This translates into CASGAGTSGRNEQFF.

This chain links TRBV15 with TRBJ2-5, with 9 bases identical to TRBD2. J lost 3 bases, V lost 0 bases, and 5 bases had no gene match. Germline CDR1 LNHNV, CDR2 YYDKDF (reference sequence). This CDR3 region has 16 residues. CDR3 bases: TGTGCCACCAGCAGAGATTCAAGACTAGCGGAAGAGACCCAGTACTTC. It is translated as CATSRDSRLAEETQYF.

The chain has TRBV15 and TRBJ1-2; D may be TRBD1 (6 bases). The CDR3 loop spans 15 amino acids. Germline V lookup: CDR1 LNHNV, CDR2 YYDKDF (reference sequence). V was trimmed by 1 base and J by 4 bases, leaving 13 bases between them. CDR3 sequence (DNA): TGTGCCACCAGCAGAGGCCAGGGGTCAGCCTATGGCTACACCTTC. Translating gives CATSRGQGSAYGYTF.

Here the CDR3 reads CASSEVGSLYGYTF. CDR3 nucleotides: TGCGCCAGCAGCGAAGTGGGCAGCCTCTATGGCTACACCTTC. The rearrangement links TRBV4-1 to TRBJ1-2; unclear D gene. Germline V gene lookup returns CDR1 MGHRA and CDR2 YSYEKL. The CDR3 spans 14 residues. Trimming removed 5 bases at V and 4 bases at J, with 14 bases between.

This clone was counted a single time. The V gene is TRBV11-2, the J gene TRBJ1-1; D unresolved. CDR1 and CDR2 (germline): SGHAT, FQNNGV. The CDR3 totals 17 residues. V lost 0 bases to trimming and J lost 5 bases, with 19 bases between them. The CDR3 nucleotides are TGTGCCAGCAGCTTAGATCCACTTGGCAGGAGAGGGACTGAAGCTTTCTTT. Protein product: CASSLDPLGRRGTEAFF.

This clone has just one count. V and J are TRBV5-1 and TRBJ1-1; TRBD1 agrees at 8 bases. Germline CDR1 SGHRS, CDR2 YFSETQ. The CDR3 runs 13 residues. The J segment lost 3 bases and the V segment lost 4 bases, leaving 2 bases of the junction unmatched. The CDR3 DNA follows: TGCGCCAGCAGCCCGACAGGGGACACTGAAGCTTTCTTT. This codes for CASSPTGDTEAFF.

This clone was seen repeatedly, ten times or more. The chain links TRBV24-1 to TRBJ2-5, with TRBD1 matching over 8 bases. V trimming: 2 bases; J trimming: 2 bases; junction bases outside the gene matches: 6. Per germline, CDR1 KGHDR and CDR2 SFDVKD. The CDR3 covers 16 residues. CDR3 amino acids: CATSDWAGGDQETQYF. CDR3 in DNA: TGTGCCACCAGTGATTGGGCAGGGGGCGATCAAGAGACCCAGTACTTC.

The V and J genes are TRBV27 and TRBJ2-3, with TRBD2 matching over 9 bases. The germline V gene has CDR1 MNHEY and CDR2 SMNVEV (reference sequence). The CDR3 runs 16 residues. The V gene end was trimmed by 4 bases and the J gene end by 5 bases; junction bases not matched to a gene: 10. This CDR3 is CASSWGGGEPIDTQYF. The CDR3 coding sequence is TGTGCCAGCAGTTGGGGCGGGGGGGAGCCTATAGATACGCAGTATTTT.

In regard to this clone: Other DNA sequences within the sample encode an identical CDR3. V is TRBV5-1 and J is TRBJ2-5, with 8 positions matching TRBD2. The V and J ends lost 0 bases and 5 bases, in that order; junction bases with no gene match: 0. This CDR3 is 13 amino acids long. Germline values: CDR1 SGHRS, CDR2 YFSETQ. The CDR3 region is CASSLGGGETQYF. CDR3 DNA: TGCGCCAGCAGCTTGGGCGGGGGGGAGACCCAGTACTTC.

This chain connects TRBV11-2 to TRBJ2-1, with 14 bases matching TRBD2. The CDR3 is 17 amino acids. Germline V gene lookup returns CDR1 SGHAT and CDR2 FQNNGV. The V gene end was trimmed by 3 bases and the J gene end by 8 bases; junction bases not matched to a gene: 9. The CDR3 is CASSFPGLAGVGDEQFF. CDR3 nucleotide sequence: TGTGCCAGCAGCTTCCCGGGACTAGCGGGAGTAGGCGATGAGCAGTTCTTC. Full variable domain (rest looked up from reference TRBV11-2 and TRBJ2-1): EAGVAQSPRYKIIEKRQSVAFWCNPISGHATLYWYQQILGQGPKLLIQFQNNGVVDDSQLPKDRFSAERLKGVDSTLKIQPAKLEDSAVYLCASSFPGLAGVGDEQFFGPGTRLTVL.

CDR3 DNA: TGTGCCAGTAGGACGACAGGGGGCAATCAGCCCCAGCATTTT. It translates to CASRTTGGNQPQHF. V usage is TRBV19 and J usage is TRBJ1-5; 8 bases line up with TRBD1. CDR1 and CDR2 from the germline V gene are LNHDA and SQIVND (reference sequence). The CDR3 runs 14 residues. The trim removed 6 bases at V and 2 bases at J, leaving 3 bases unmatched.

This chain uses TRBV9 with TRBJ2-1; maybe TRBD2 (5 bases). V was cut by 0 bases and J by 4 bases, with 11 bases left in between. Germline values: CDR1 SGDLS, CDR2 YYNGEE. The CDR3 is 15 residues long. CDR3 bases: TGTGCCAGCAGCGTAGCTACGGACTTTTACAATGAGCAGTTCTTC. This gives the protein CASSVATDFYNEQFF. The full variable domain, with the rest looked up from reference TRBV9 and TRBJ2-1, is DSGVTQTPKHLITATGQRVTLRCSPRSGDLSVYWYQQSLDQGLQFLIQYYNGEERAKGNILERFSAQQFPDLHSELNLSSLELGDSALYFCASSVATDFYNEQFFGPGTRLTVL.

The chain recombines TRBV30 with TRBJ2-3, with 9 bases aligning to TRBD2. In germline, CDR1 is GTSNPN, CDR2 SVGIG (reference sequence). The CDR3 sequence is 15 residues long. V shed 1 base and J 5 bases; nucleotides not matched to a gene: 7. As DNA, the CDR3 is TGTGCCTGGAGTGCCGGCGGGAGGGCCAAAGATACGCAGTATTTT. Amino acids: CAWSAGGRAKDTQYF.

The chain has TRBV19 and TRBJ2-3; 15 bases line up with TRBD2. The CDR3 sequence is 17 residues long. V shed 1 base and J 6 bases; nucleotides not matched to a gene: 5. Germline CDR1 reads LNHDA; CDR2 reads SQIVND (reference sequence). Written as DNA, the CDR3 is TGTGCCAGTAGTATAGCCGGGGGACTAGCGGGGGGCGATACGCAGTATTTT. Its translation: CASSIAGGLAGGDTQYF.

J is TRBJ2-7 and V is TRBV5-6, with D possibly TRBD1 on 6 matching bases. CDR1 is SGHDT, CDR2 YYEEEE, per germline. CDR3 length: 15 amino acids. V lost 4 bases and J lost 3, with 17 bases in between. Here the CDR3 DNA reads TGTGCCAGCAGCCCCAGGGGCAGAAGGGGCTACGAGCAGTACTTC. The encoded protein is CASSPRGRRGYEQYF.

The chain recombines TRBV19 with TRBJ2-1; 10 bases are shared with TRBD2. Trimming took 3 bases from V and 7 from J; bases not matched to a gene: 12. This CDR3 comprises 17 residues. The germline V gene encodes CDR1 LNHDA and CDR2 SQIVND (reference sequence). The CDR3 coding sequence is TGTGCCAGTAGTATTTGGGCTAGCGGGAGTAAGGGTAATGAGCAGTTCTTC. Translating gives CASSIWASGSKGNEQFF.

This clone was seen ten or more times. V is TRBV18 and J is TRBJ2-6, with D unresolved. There are 15 residues in the CDR3. Germline V gene lookup returns CDR1 KGHSH and CDR2 LQKENI. The V end lost 6 bases, the J end lost 2 bases, and 11 bases lay between the germline ends. The CDR3 here is CASSPTAPGANVLTF. CDR3 nucleotides: TGTGCCAGCTCCCCCACAGCCCCTGGGGCCAACGTCCTGACTTTC.